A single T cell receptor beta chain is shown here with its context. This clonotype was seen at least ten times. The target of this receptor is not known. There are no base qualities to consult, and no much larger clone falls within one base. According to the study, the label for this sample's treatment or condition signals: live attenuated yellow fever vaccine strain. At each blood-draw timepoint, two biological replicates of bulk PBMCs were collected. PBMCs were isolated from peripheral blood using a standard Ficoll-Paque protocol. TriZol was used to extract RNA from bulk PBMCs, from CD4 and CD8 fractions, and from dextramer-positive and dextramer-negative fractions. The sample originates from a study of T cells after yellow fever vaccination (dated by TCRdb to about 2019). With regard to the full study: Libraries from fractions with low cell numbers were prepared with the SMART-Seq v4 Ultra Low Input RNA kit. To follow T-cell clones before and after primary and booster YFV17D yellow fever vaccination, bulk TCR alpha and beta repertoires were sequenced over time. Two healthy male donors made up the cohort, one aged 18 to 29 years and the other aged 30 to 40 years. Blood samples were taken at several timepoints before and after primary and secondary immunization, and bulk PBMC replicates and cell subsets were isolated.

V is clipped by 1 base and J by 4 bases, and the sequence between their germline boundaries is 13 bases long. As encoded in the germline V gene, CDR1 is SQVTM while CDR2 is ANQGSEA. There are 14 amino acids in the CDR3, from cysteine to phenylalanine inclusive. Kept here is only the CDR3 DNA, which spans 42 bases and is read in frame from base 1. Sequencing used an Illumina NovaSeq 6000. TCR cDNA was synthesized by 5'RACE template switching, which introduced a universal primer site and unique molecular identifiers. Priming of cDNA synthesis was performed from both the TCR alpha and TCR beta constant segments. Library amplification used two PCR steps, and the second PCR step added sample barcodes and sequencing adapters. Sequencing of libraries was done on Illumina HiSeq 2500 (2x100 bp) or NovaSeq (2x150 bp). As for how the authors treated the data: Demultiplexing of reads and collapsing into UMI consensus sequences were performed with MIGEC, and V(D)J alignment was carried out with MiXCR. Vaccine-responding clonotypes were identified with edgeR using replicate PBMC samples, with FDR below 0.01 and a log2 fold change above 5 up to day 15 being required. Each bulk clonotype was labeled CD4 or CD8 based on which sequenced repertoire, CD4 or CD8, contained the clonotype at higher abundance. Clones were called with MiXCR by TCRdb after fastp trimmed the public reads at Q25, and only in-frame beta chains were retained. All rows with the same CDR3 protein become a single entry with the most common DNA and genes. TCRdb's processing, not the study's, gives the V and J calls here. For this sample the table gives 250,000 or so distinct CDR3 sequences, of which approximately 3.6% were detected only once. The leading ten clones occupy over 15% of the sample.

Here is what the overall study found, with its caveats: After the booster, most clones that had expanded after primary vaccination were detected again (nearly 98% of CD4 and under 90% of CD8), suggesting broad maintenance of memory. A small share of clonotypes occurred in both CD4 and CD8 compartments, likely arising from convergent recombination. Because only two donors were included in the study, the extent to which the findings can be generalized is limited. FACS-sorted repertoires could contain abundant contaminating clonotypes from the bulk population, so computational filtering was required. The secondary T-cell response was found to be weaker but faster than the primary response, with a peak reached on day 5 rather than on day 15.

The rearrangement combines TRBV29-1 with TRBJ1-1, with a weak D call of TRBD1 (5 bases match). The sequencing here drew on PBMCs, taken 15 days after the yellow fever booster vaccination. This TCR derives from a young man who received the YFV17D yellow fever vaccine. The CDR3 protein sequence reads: CSVEGGILATEAFF. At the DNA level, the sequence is TGCAGCGTTGAAGGGGGCATTTTGGCCACTGAAGCTTTCTTT.